The TCR beta chain described here comes from a study of blood T cell repertoires in COVID-19. Germline loops: CDR1 SGHDT, CDR2 YYEEEE. Between the trimmed V and J ends, which lost 4 bases and 7 bases, there was a span of 20 bases. The CDR3 spans 16 residues. Enrollees, roughly 18 to 90 years old, lived in about two dozen US areas. TCRdb's table, derived via immunoSEQ multiplex PCR, lists solely in-frame clones and lacks some. The data show 350,000 to 550,000 clones, 70% to 90% seen once. V and J are TRBV5-6 and TRBJ2-2; D perhaps matches TRBD1 (6 bases). This clonotype originated in a woman aged 18-35 years with acute COVID-19. Sequenced input: PBMCs or T cells enriched from blood (not recorded which). For the CDR3, the DNA is TGTGCCAGCAGCAAAATAACCACACAGGGACGCGGGGAGCTGTTTTTT. Amino acids: CASSKITTQGRGELFF.